Each of the 28 T cell receptor beta chains below was sequenced from the same sample in a study of T cells in Graves' hyperthyroidism and ophthalmopathy (dated by TCRdb to about 2019). Library creation used multiplex PCR. The reads were generated on an Illumina HiSeq 2000. Amplification of TCR beta CDR3 regions was carried out from RNA transcripts. The first round of RT-PCR for the TCR CDR3 was performed with the HTBI primer set and the Qiagen OneStep RT-PCR kit. TCRdb applied fastp at Q25 and MiXCR to the public reads, then kept only in-frame beta chains. Identical CDR3 proteins give one entry, which carries the most common genes and DNA. This sample is represented by about 360,000 distinct CDR3 sequences; approximately 13% of them were singletons. The ten largest clones capture around 9.2% of the sample. Sequenced: blood. The receptors were sampled from a woman aged 18-35 years with Graves' hyperthyroidism.

This clonotype was observed at least ten times. This CDR3 reads CASSDMPRGTSSYNSPLHF. CDR3 DNA sequence: TGTGCCAGCAGTGATATGCCCCGGGGAACCAGCTCCTATAATTCACCCCTCCACTTT. The V gene is TRBV2, the J gene TRBJ1-6; no firm D call. CDR3 length equals 19 residues. V was cut by 3 bases and J by 0 bases, with 18 bases left in between. CDR1 SNHLY and CDR2 FYNNEI come from the germline V gene. The full variable domain, in which reference TRBV2 and TRBJ1-6 provide the parts outside the CDR3, is EPEVTQTPSHQVTQMGQEVILRCVPISNHLYFYWYRQILGQKVEFLVSFYNNEISEKSEIFDDQFSVERPDGSNFTLKIRSTKLEDSAMYFCASSDMPRGTSSYNSPLHFGNGTRLTVT.

This clonotype was detected many times. The chain carries TRBV11-3 and TRBJ2-1; D may correspond to TRBD1 or TRBD2 (6 bases each). The CDR3 totals 14 residues. Trimming left V 6 bases short and J 9 bases short, with 18 bases between. Germline V CDR1 and CDR2: SGHNT, YENEEA. The CDR3 coding sequence is TGTGCCAGCAGTTGGGTAACGGGGGCGGGTGAGCAGTTCTTC. This sequence encodes CASSWVTGAGEQFF.

This clonotype was seen ten or more times. V and J are TRBV28 and TRBJ2-3; TRBD2 agrees at 9 bases. CDR3 length: 16 amino acids. J was trimmed by 5 bases and V by 4 bases; bases with no gene match: 10. Germline lookup yields CDR1 MDHEN and CDR2 SYDVKM. The CDR3 reads CASSYLKRGVIDTQYF. The CDR3 DNA sequence: TGTGCCAGCAGTTACCTAAAGCGGGGGGTTATAGATACGCAGTATTTT.

Many counts were recorded for this clonotype. This chain links TRBV12-3 or TRBV12-4 with TRBJ2-6; D not certain. V dropped 7 bases and J dropped 2 bases, with 6 bases sitting between them. The CDR3 is 13 amino acids. CDR3 region: CASTIPGANVLTF. The CDR3 region has the DNA TGTGCCAGCACAATACCTGGGGCCAACGTCCTGACTTTC.

This clonotype was seen a few times. The chain combines TRBV20-1 with TRBJ2-5, with D possibly TRBD2 on 5 matching bases. Trimming took 6 bases from V and 1 from J, leaving 21 bases between them. The CDR3 is made up of 16 amino acids. Germline CDR1 is DFQATT and CDR2 is SNEGSKA (reference sequence). CDR3 sequence (DNA): TGCAGTGCCCACCCCCCGAGTGGCAGCGGCCAAGAGACCCAGTACTTC. Its translation: CSAHPPSGSGQETQYF.

This clonotype was counted at least ten times. This chain connects TRBV12-3 or TRBV12-4 to TRBJ1-5; maybe TRBD1 (6 bases). V was cut by 5 bases and J by 4 bases, with 15 bases left in between. The CDR3 length is 15 residues. In DNA form, the CDR3 reads TGTGCCAGCAGTACTAGGGGGGCGGGGAATCAGCCCCAGCATTTT. As protein: CASSTRGAGNQPQHF.

This clonotype was observed many times. The chain joins TRBV20-1 to TRBJ2-3; D possibly corresponds to TRBD1 (5 bases). The V end lost 3 bases, the J end lost 6 bases, and 16 bases lay between the germline ends. The germline CDR1 and CDR2 sequences are DFQATT and SNEGSKA (reference sequence). This CDR3 is built from 14 residues. Here the CDR3 DNA reads TGCAGTGCTAGTCCTTTTACGAAGGGGGATACGCAGTATTTT. Its translation: CSASPFTKGDTQYF.

This clonotype was seen repeatedly, ten times or more. V gene TRBV20-1 combines with J gene TRBJ2-1; 13 nucleotides match TRBD2. V was pared by 1 base and J by 7 bases, with 13 bases of the junction left unmatched. The CDR3 has 18 amino acids. Germline CDR1 DFQATT, CDR2 SNEGSKA (reference sequence). CDR3 in DNA: TGCAGTGCTAGAGGGGTAGACACTAGCGGGAGGGTTATGAATGAGCAGTTCTTC. Protein sequence: CSARGVDTSGRVMNEQFF.

This clonotype was seen a few times. This chain uses TRBV4-1 with TRBJ2-7, with TRBD2 matching 10 bases. CDR1 is MGHRA and CDR2 is YSYEKL in the germline V gene. The ends lost 3 bases at V and 4 bases at J; junction bases unmatched: 3. The CDR3 covers 14 residues. The CDR3 DNA sequence: TGCGCCAGCAGCCAGGAGCGGGAGGGATACGAGCAGTACTTC. Translated, it gives CASSQEREGYEQYF.

The chain couples TRBV20-1 to TRBJ1-2, with D possibly TRBD1 on 5 matching bases. CDR1 is DFQATT and CDR2 is SNEGSKA in the germline V gene (reference sequence). The V gene lost 6 bases and the J gene lost 3 bases, with 17 bases spanning the gap. This CDR3 contains 14 residues. Written as DNA, the CDR3 is TGCAGTGCCACCTTGGGAGGGGTGGACTATGGCTACACCTTC. Its protein is CSATLGGVDYGYTF.

This clonotype was observed many times. CDR3 sequence reads: CASSRHADRTYEQYF. The CDR3 nucleotides are TGTGCCAGCAGTCGACACGCGGACAGGACCTACGAGCAGTACTTC. The chain is built from TRBV6-2 or TRBV6-3 and TRBJ2-7; 7 nucleotides align to TRBD1. The CDR3 has 15 amino acids. Germline CDR1 is MNHEY and CDR2 is SVGEGT. Trimming removed 5 bases from V and 2 bases from J; junction bases left unmatched: 9.

The rearrangement joins TRBV9 to TRBJ2-7; TRBD1 matches at 7 bases. This CDR3 comprises 15 residues. Germline V gene sequence: CDR1 SGDLS, CDR2 YYNGEE. V lost 3 bases to trimming and J lost 7 bases; unmatched junction nucleotides: 13. In DNA form, the CDR3 reads TGTGCCAGCAGCGGCTATAGGGACAGACCAGGAGAGCAGTACTTC. This encodes CASSGYRDRPGEQYF.

The chain is built from TRBV12-3 or TRBV12-4 and TRBJ2-1; no definite D call. V was shortened by 7 bases and J by 0 bases, with 19 bases between the two germline ends. CDR3 length: 17 residues. As DNA, the CDR3 is TGTGCCAGCACCCCCGCTGTCTGGAAGACCTCCTACAATGAGCAGTTCTTC. Protein product: CASTPAVWKTSYNEQFF.

In this sample, this clonotype turned up many times. V gene TRBV28 combines with J gene TRBJ2-7; D could derive from TRBD1 or TRBD2 (5 bases each). Germline assignment: CDR1 MDHEN and CDR2 SYDVKM. The V end was cut by 4 bases, the J end by 4 bases, with 14 bases between. This CDR3 has 14 residues. CDR3 sequence (DNA): TGTGCCAGCAGTTCAGGGAGTCGAGGGTACGAGCAGTACTTC. Its translation: CASSSGSRGYEQYF.

This clonotype was counted many times. The chain combines TRBV5-1 with TRBJ2-7; 9 bases agree with TRBD1. Per the germline V gene, CDR1 is SGHRS and CDR2 is YFSETQ. The length of the CDR3 is 14 residues. The V gene end was trimmed by 0 bases and the J gene end by 5 bases; junction bases not matched to a gene: 3. This CDR3 is CASSLGQGEDEQYF. The CDR3 nucleotides are TGCGCCAGCAGCTTGGGACAGGGGGAAGACGAGCAGTACTTC.

Many counts were recorded for this clonotype. This chain connects TRBV2 to TRBJ1-3; TRBD1 matches at 7 bases. Looked up from germline, CDR1 is SNHLY and CDR2 is FYNNEI. Unmatched junction bases numbered 10, after V lost 5 bases and J lost 0 bases. This CDR3 has 17 residues. As DNA, the CDR3 is TGTGCCAGCAGTAGAAGAACCGGACAGGCCTCTGGAAACACCATATATTTT. Translating it yields CASSRRTGQASGNTIYF. Together with reference TRBV2 and TRBJ1-3, the CDR3 gives the full variable domain: EPEVTQTPSHQVTQMGQEVILRCVPISNHLYFYWYRQILGQKVEFLVSFYNNEISEKSEIFDDQFSVERPDGSNFTLKIRSTKLEDSAMYFCASSRRTGQASGNTIYFGEGSWLTVV.

This clonotype was picked up many times. V gene TRBV2 combines with J gene TRBJ2-1, with D maybe TRBD2 (6 bases). Germline values: CDR1 SNHLY, CDR2 FYNNEI. V lost 7 bases and J lost 10, with 23 bases in between. The CDR3 runs 15 residues. As DNA, the CDR3 is TGTGCCAGCAAACCCGGGACTTCCCCACTAAAGGAGCAGTTCTTC. This gives the protein CASKPGTSPLKEQFF.

This clonotype was counted many times. This chain uses TRBV6-1 with TRBJ2-5; TRBD2 agrees at 8 bases. The J segment lost 5 bases and the V segment lost 6 bases, leaving 8 bases of the junction unmatched. Germline V lookup: CDR1 MNHNS, CDR2 SASEGT. CDR3 length: 14 amino acids. The CDR3, as DNA: TGTGCCAGCAGGCCAGGCCCGGGAGGGGAGACCCAGTACTTC. This translates into CASRPGPGGETQYF.

Ten or more counts support this clonotype. The chain recombines TRBV27 with TRBJ1-1; no clear D. CDR1 MNHEY and CDR2 SMNVEV come from the germline V gene (reference sequence). The V gene lost 6 bases and the J gene lost 2 bases, with 10 bases spanning the gap. The CDR3 runs 13 residues. CDR3 region: CASRTGRNTEAFF. For the CDR3, the DNA is TGTGCCAGCAGGACCGGGCGTAACACTGAAGCTTTCTTT.

This clonotype was detected many times. This chain connects TRBV7-2 to TRBJ2-2; 12 bases map to TRBD1. CDR1 is SGHTA, CDR2 FQGNSA, per germline. After removal of 5 bases from V and 7 bases from J, the junction contained 8 bases not matched to a gene. This CDR3 spans 16 amino acids. Here the CDR3 DNA reads TGTGCCAGCAGCCCGGGGGGACAGGGGGCTGGCGGGGAGCTGTTTTTT. Its protein is CASSPGGQGAGGELFF. Variable domain in full (rest from reference TRBV7-2 and TRBJ2-2): GAGVSQSPSNKVTEKGKDVELRCDPISGHTALYWYRQSLGQGLEFLIYFQGNSAPDKSGLPSDRFSAERTGGSVSTLTIQRTQQEDSAVYLCASSPGGQGAGGELFFGEGSRLTVL.

This clonotype was found a few times. The J gene is TRBJ1-6, the V gene TRBV20-1, with a tentative D call TRBD1 (5 bases). V was clipped by 0 bases and J by 5 bases, with 17 bases between them. This CDR3 comprises 17 residues. CDR1 and CDR2 (germline): DFQATT, SNEGSKA (reference sequence). CDR3 DNA: TGCAGTGCTAGAGATTTCGGCCAGGGAGGGAATAATTCACCCCTCCACTTT. It translates to CSARDFGQGGNNSPLHF.

The V gene is TRBV7-2, the J gene TRBJ1-3, with no clear D. Trimming removed 5 bases from V and 1 base from J, with 18 bases in between. CDR1 is SGHTA and CDR2 is FQGNSA in the germline V gene. The CDR3 spans 17 residues. The DNA for the CDR3 is TGTGCCAGCAGCCCAAGTCCGCCCGGACTGTCTGGAAACACCATATATTTT. Translated, it gives CASSPSPPGLSGNTIYF. Supplemented by reference TRBV7-2 and TRBJ1-3, the full variable domain reads GAGVSQSPSNKVTEKGKDVELRCDPISGHTALYWYRQSLGQGLEFLIYFQGNSAPDKSGLPSDRFSAERTGGSVSTLTIQRTQQEDSAVYLCASSPSPPGLSGNTIYFGEGSWLTVV.

The J gene is TRBJ1-5, the V gene TRBV20-1, with 9 bases fitting TRBD1. CDR1 is DFQATT and CDR2 is SNEGSKA in the germline V gene (reference sequence). Unmatched junction bases numbered 4, after V lost 5 bases and J lost 5 bases. This CDR3 is built from 13 residues. The CDR3 region is CSAPDRGYQPQHF. CDR3 DNA: TGCAGTGCTCCGGACAGGGGTTATCAGCCCCAGCATTTT.

This clonotype was observed many times. The chain employs TRBV5-5 and TRBJ2-7; D call uncertain. Germline V gives CDR1 SGHKS, CDR2 YYEKEE (reference sequence). Deletions cut 2 bases from V and 4 bases from J, with 13 bases between. The CDR3 covers 14 residues. The CDR3 here is CASSFQGNYYEQYF. CDR3 nucleotide sequence: TGTGCCAGCAGCTTTCAAGGGAACTATTACGAGCAGTACTTC.

The chain recombines TRBV10-3 with TRBJ2-1, with 10 bases identical to TRBD1. The CDR3 has 15 amino acids. From germline, CDR1 is ENHRY and CDR2 SYGVKD. V lost 3 bases to trimming and J lost 8 bases; unmatched junction nucleotides: 7. The CDR3 nucleotides are TGTGCCATCAGTGACTATTGGACAGGGGGGGATGAGCAGTTCTTC. Amino acid sequence: CAISDYWTGGDEQFF.

Many counts were recorded for this clonotype. This rearrangement joins TRBV18 to TRBJ2-7; D not resolved. Trimming cost V 5 bases and J 1 base, with 15 bases left between them. Germline V gives CDR1 KGHSH, CDR2 LQKENI. The CDR3 sequence is 15 residues long. The CDR3 DNA follows: TGTGCCAGCTCAACCGGACCATCAGCTTCCTACGAGCAGTACTTC. Translation: CASSTGPSASYEQYF.

This clonotype was counted at least ten times. The chain combines TRBV30 with TRBJ2-3; D call uncertain. Trimming cost V 3 bases and J 2 bases, with 9 bases left between them. The germline gives CDR1 GTSNPN, CDR2 SVGIG (reference sequence). This CDR3 contains 13 residues. CDR3 coding DNA: TGTGCCTGGAGCCTGGATTCCACAGATACGCAGTATTTT. Translated: CAWSLDSTDTQYF.

Many counts were recorded for this clonotype. The chain is built from TRBV5-6 and TRBJ2-3; maybe TRBD2 (5 bases). CDR3 length: 15 amino acids. CDR1 is SGHDT and CDR2 is YYEEEE in the germline V gene. Trimming removed 0 bases at V and 8 bases at J, with 16 bases between. In DNA form, the CDR3 reads TGTGCCAGCAGCTTGGAAAAGCGGAGGACGGGTACGCAGTATTTT. Residues: CASSLEKRRTGTQYF.